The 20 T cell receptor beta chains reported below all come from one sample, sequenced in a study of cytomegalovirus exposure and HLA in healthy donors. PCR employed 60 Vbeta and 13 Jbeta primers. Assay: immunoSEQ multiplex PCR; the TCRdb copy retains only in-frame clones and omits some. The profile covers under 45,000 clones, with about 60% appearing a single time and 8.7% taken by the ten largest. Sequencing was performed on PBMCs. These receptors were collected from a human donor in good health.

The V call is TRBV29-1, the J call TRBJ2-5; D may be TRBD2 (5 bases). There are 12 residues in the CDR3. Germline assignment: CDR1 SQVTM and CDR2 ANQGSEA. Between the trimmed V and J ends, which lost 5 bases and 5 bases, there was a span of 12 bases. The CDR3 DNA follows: TGCAGCGTTAACGGGATTGGGGAGACCCAGTACTTC. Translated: CSVNGIGETQYF. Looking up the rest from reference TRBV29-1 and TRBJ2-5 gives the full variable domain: SAVISQKPSRDICQRGTSLTIQCQVDSQVTMMFWYRQQPGQSLTLIATANQGSEATYESGFVIDKFPISRPNLTFSTLTVSNMSPEDSSIYLCSVNGIGETQYFGPGTRLLVL.

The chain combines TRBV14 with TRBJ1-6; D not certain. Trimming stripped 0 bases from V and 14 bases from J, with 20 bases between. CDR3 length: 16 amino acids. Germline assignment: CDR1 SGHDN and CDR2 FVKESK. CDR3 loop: CASSQDRTGRGAALHF. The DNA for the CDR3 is TGTGCCAGCAGCCAAGATCGGACCGGGCGGGGTGCGGCCCTCCACTTT.

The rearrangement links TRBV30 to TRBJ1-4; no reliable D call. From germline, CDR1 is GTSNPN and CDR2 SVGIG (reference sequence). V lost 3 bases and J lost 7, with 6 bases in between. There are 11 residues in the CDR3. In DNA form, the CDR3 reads TGTGCCTGGAGCCGGGGTGAAAAACTGTTTTTT. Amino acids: CAWSRGEKLFF.

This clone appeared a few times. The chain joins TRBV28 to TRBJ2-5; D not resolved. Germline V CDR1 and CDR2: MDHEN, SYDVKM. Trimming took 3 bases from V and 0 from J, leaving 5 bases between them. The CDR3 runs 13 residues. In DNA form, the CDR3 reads TGTGCCAGCAGTTTGCGGTACCAAGAGACCCAGTACTTC. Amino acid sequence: CASSLRYQETQYF.

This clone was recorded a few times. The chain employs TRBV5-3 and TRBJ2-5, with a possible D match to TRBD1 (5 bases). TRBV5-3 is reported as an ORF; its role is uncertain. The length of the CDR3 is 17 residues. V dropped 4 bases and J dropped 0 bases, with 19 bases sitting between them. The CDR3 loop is CARSHNEQERDQETQYF. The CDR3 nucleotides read TGTGCCAGAAGCCACAACGAACAGGAAAGGGACCAAGAGACCCAGTACTTC.

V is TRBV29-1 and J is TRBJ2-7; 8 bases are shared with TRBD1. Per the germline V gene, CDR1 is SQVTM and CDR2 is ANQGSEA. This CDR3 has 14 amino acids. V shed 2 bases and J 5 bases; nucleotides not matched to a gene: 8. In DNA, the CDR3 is TGCAGCGTTGAATCAGGCAGGGGGCTTGACGAGCAGTACTTC. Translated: CSVESGRGLDEQYF.

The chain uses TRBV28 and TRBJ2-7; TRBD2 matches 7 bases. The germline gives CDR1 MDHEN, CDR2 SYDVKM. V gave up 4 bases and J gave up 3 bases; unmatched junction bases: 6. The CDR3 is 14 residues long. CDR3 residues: CASSSTWEGYEQYF. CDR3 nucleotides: TGTGCCAGCAGTTCTACATGGGAGGGCTACGAGCAGTACTTC.

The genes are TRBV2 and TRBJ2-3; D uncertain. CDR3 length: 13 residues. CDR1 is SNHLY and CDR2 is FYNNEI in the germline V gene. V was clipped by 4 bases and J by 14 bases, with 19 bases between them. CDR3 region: CASSGQPDGLGYF. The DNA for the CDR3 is TGTGCCAGCAGTGGACAACCTGACGGCCTCGGGTATTTT.

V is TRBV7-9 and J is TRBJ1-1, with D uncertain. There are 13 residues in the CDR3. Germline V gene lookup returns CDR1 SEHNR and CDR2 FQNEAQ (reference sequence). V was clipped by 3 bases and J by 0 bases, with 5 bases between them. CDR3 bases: TGTGCCAGCAGCTTTTACATGAACACTGAAGCTTTCTTT. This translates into CASSFYMNTEAFF.

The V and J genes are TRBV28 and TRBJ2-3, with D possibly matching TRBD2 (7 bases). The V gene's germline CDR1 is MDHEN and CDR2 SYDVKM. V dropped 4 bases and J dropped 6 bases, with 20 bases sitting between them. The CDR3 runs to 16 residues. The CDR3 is CASSSPYGGLIDTQYF. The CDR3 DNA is TGTGCCAGCAGTTCACCATACGGGGGGCTGATCGATACGCAGTATTTT.

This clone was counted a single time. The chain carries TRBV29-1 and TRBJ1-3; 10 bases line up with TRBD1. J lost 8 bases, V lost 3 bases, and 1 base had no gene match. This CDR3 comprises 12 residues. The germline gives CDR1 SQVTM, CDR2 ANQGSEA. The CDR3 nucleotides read TGCAGCGTTGACGGACAGGGGGACACCATATATTTT. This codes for CSVDGQGDTIYF.

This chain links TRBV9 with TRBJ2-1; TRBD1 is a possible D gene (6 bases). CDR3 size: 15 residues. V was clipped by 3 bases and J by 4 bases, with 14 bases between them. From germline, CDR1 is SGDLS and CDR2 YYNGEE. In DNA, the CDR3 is TGTGCCAGCAGCGCCTCGGACAGAGATTACAATGAGCAGTTCTTC. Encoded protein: CASSASDRDYNEQFF.

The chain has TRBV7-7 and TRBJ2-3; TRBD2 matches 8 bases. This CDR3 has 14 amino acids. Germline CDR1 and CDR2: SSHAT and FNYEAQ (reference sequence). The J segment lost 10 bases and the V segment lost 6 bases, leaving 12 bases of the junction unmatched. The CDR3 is CASSPISSGGAQYF. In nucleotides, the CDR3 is TGTGCCAGCAGTCCCATTTCCAGCGGGGGTGCGCAGTATTTT.

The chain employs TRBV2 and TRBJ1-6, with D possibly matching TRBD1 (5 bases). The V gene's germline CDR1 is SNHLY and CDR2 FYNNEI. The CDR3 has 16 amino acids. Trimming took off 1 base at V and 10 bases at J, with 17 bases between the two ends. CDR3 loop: CASSEEGWQESSPLHF. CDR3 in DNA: TGTGCCAGCAGTGAAGAGGGGTGGCAGGAGTCATCACCCCTCCACTTT. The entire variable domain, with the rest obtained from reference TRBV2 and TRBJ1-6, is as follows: EPEVTQTPSHQVTQMGQEVILRCVPISNHLYFYWYRQILGQKVEFLVSFYNNEISEKSEIFDDQFSVERPDGSNFTLKIRSTKLEDSAMYFCASSEEGWQESSPLHFGNGTRLTVT.

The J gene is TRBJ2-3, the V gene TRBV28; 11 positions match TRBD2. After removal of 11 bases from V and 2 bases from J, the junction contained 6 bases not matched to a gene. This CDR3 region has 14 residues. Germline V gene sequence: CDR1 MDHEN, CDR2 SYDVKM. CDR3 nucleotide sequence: TGTGCCTCGGGGACTAGCGGAGCCACAGATACGCAGTATTTT. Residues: CASGTSGATDTQYF. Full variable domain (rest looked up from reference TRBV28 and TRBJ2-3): DVKVTQSSRYLVKRTGEKVFLECVQDMDHENMFWYRQDPGLGLRLIYFSYDVKMKEKGDIPEGYSVSREKKERFSLILESASTNQTSMYLCASGTSGATDTQYFGPGTRLTVL.

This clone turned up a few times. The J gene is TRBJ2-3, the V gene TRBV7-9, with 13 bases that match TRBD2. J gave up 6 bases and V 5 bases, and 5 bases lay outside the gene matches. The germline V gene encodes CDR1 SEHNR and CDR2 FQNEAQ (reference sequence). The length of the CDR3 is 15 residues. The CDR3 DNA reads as TGTGCCAGCAGCCCCGGACTAGCGGGGGTCGATACGCAGTATTTT. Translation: CASSPGLAGVDTQYF.

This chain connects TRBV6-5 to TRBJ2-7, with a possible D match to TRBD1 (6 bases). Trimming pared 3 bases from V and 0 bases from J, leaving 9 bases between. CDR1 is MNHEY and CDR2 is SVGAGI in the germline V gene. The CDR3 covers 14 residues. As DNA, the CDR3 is TGTGCCAGCAGTTATGACAGGAACTCCTACGAGCAGTACTTC. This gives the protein CASSYDRNSYEQYF.

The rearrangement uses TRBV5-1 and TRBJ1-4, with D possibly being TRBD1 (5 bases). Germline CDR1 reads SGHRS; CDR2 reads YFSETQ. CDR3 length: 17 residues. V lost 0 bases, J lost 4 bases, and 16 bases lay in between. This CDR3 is CASSLGGRGNNNEKLFF. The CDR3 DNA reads TGCGCCAGCAGCTTGGGGGGACGGGGGAACAATAATGAAAAACTGTTTTTT.

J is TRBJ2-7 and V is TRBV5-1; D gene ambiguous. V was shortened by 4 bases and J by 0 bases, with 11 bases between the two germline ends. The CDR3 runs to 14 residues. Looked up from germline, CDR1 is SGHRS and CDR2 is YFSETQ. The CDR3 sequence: CASSVTQPSYEQYF. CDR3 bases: TGCGCCAGCAGCGTAACACAGCCCTCCTACGAGCAGTACTTC.

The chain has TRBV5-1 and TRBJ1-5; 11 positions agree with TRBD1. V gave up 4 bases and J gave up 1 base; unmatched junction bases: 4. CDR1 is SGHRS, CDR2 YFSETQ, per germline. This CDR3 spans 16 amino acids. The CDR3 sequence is CASSAGDRGSNQPQHF. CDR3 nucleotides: TGCGCCAGCAGCGCGGGGGACAGGGGGAGCAATCAGCCCCAGCATTTT.